These T cell receptor beta chains were read from a single sample in a study of regulatory T cells in long-lasting Graves disease. TCRdb fed the multiplex PCR reads into MiXCR, producing one record per CDR3 protein. The sample contains 600,000 to 850,000 distinct CDR3 sequences, 25% to 35% of which appear only once. This specimen was peripheral blood mononuclear cells (PBMCs), taken when the disease was refractory, from a patient treated with antithyroid drugs. These receptors all come from a female donor with Graves disease. The CDR3 runs from the conserved cysteine through the conserved F or W. D genes are given only for firm matches. The size field is filled for only some rows; it gives once, few, many or a size class.

D: .
J: TRBJ1-1
V: TRBV3-1
size: .
DNA: TGTGCCAGCAGCCAAGCCCGGGGACGCCCGAGTCCTGGCACTGAAGCTTTCTTT
CDR3: CASSQARGRPSPGTEAFF

D: TRBD2
J: TRBJ2-5
V: TRBV2
size: many
DNA: TGTGCCAGCAGTGGCCTAGCGGGAGCCAGGGAGACCCAGTACTTC
CDR3: CASSGLAGARETQYF

D: .
J: TRBJ1-5
V: TRBV10-1
size: .
DNA: TGCGCCAGCCCTCAGGGGCCCCACGAAAGCAATCAGCCCCAGCATTTT
CDR3: CASPQGPHESNQPQHF

D: .
J: TRBJ1-1
V: TRBV5-6
size: once
DNA: TGTGCCAGCAGCTTGTTCGGGGGAGCTATGAACACTGAAGCTTTCTTT
CDR3: CASSLFGGAMNTEAFF

D: .
J: TRBJ2-5
V: TRBV5-1
size: .
DNA: TGCGCCAGCAGCTTGGCCGGGGCCGACCAAGAGACCCAGTACTTC
CDR3: CASSLAGADQETQYF

D: TRBD1
J: TRBJ2-4
V: TRBV20-1
size: .
DNA: TGCAGTGCTAGAGATAAGGACAGGGCCCTAGCCAAAAACATTCAGTACTTC
CDR3: CSARDKDRALAKNIQYF

D: TRBD1
J: TRBJ1-4
V: TRBV29-1
size: .
DNA: TGCAGCGCTGGGACAGTCTTAGGAGGAAAACTGTTTTTT
CDR3: CSAGTVLGGKLFF

D: .
J: TRBJ2-7
V: TRBV11-1
size: few
DNA: TGTGCCAGCAGCTTGGGAGTAGCCTACGAGCAGTACTTC
CDR3: CASSLGVAYEQYF

D: TRBD2
J: TRBJ2-5
V: TRBV19
size: .
DNA: TGTGCCAGTAGTATGGATAGCGGGAGTGGGGAGACCCAGTACTTC
CDR3: CASSMDSGSGETQYF

D: .
J: TRBJ1-3
V: TRBV11-3
size: .
DNA: TGTGCCAGCAGCTTATTTCGCGCCTCCCCCGGAAACATCATATATTTT
CDR3: CASSLFRASPGNIIYF

D: TRBD2
J: TRBJ2-1
V: TRBV19
size: .
DNA: TGTGCCAGCGGAACTAGCGGGAGCTACAATGAGCAGTTCTTC
CDR3: CASGTSGSYNEQFF

D: .
J: TRBJ1-2
V: TRBV18
size: .
DNA: TGTGCCAGCTCACCACAGCAGAGCTATGGCTACACCTTC
CDR3: CASSPQQSYGYTF

D: TRBD1
J: TRBJ2-5
V: TRBV20-1
size: few
DNA: TGCAGTGCGAGGCCCACGACAGGGCGGAAAGAGACCCAGTACTTC
CDR3: CSARPTTGRKETQYF

D: TRBD1
J: TRBJ1-4
V: TRBV13
size: few
DNA: TGTGCCAGCAGCTTAGCGACAGGGGAAGTTCAAAAACTGTTTTTT
CDR3: CASSLATGEVQKLFF

D: .
J: TRBJ1-6
V: TRBV4-1
size: few
DNA: TGCGCCAGCAGCCAAGATCGCCTCGGCGGGTCCCTCCACTTT
CDR3: CASSQDRLGGSLHF

D: .
J: TRBJ2-1
V: TRBV30
size: .
DNA: TGTGCCTGGAGTGAAGACCAGTACTCCTACAATGAGCAGTTCTTC
CDR3: CAWSEDQYSYNEQFF

D: .
J: TRBJ1-1
V: TRBV29-1
size: .
DNA: TGCAGCTTTAGGAAAAGGGTCACTGAAGCTTTCTTT
CDR3: CSFRKRVTEAFF

D: TRBD1
J: TRBJ1-1
V: TRBV28
size: many
DNA: TGTGCCAGCAGTTTCGAAGGGCAGGGGGCGCGGACTGAAGCTTTCTTT
CDR3: CASSFEGQGARTEAFF

D: .
J: TRBJ1-1
V: TRBV12-3/TRBV12-4
size: few
DNA: TGTGCCAGCAGTTCGACAGGTAGAAGAGCGGTCACTGAAGCTTTCTTT
CDR3: CASSSTGRRAVTEAFF

D: .
J: TRBJ2-7
V: TRBV5-1
size: few
DNA: TGCGCCAGCAGCTTGGCCGGGACGTGGAACGAGCAGTACTTC
CDR3: CASSLAGTWNEQYF

D: TRBD1
J: TRBJ2-2
V: TRBV12-5
size: few
DNA: TGTGCTAGTGGTTTGGGGGGACAGGGTAACACCGGGGAGCTGTTTTTT
CDR3: CASGLGGQGNTGELFF

D: .
J: TRBJ1-2
V: TRBV6-2/TRBV6-3
size: few
DNA: TGTGCCAGCAGTTACTCGAGGGGCTTTGGCTACACCTTC
CDR3: CASSYSRGFGYTF

D: .
J: TRBJ2-1
V: TRBV7-3
size: .
DNA: TGTGCCAGCAGCTTAGTCGTGGAGGGGCGGGGTGAGCAGTTCTTC
CDR3: CASSLVVEGRGEQFF

D: .
J: TRBJ1-1
V: TRBV7-2
size: .
DNA: TGTGCCAGCAGCTTAGCGTCGGCGACCTACAACACTGAAGCTTTCTTT
CDR3: CASSLASATYNTEAFF

D: .
J: TRBJ1-1
V: TRBV6-8
size: few
DNA: TGTGCCAGCAGTTACGTAGAGGACCGATGGGCCTACACTGAAGCTTTCTTT
CDR3: CASSYVEDRWAYTEAFF

D: .
J: TRBJ2-2
V: TRBV5-1
size: .
DNA: TGCGCCAGCAGCTTGGTGCCGGGAGATTCCGGGGAGCTGTTTTTT
CDR3: CASSLVPGDSGELFF

D: .
J: TRBJ1-2
V: TRBV28
size: few
DNA: TGTGCCAGCAGTTCGACAGTTCCCCCCTATGGCTACACCTTC
CDR3: CASSSTVPPYGYTF

D: .
J: TRBJ1-1
V: TRBV27
size: many
DNA: TGTGCCAGCAGTCCCTTGGGACCCACTGAAGCTTTCTTT
CDR3: CASSPLGPTEAFF

D: TRBD2
J: TRBJ2-2
V: TRBV12-3/TRBV12-4
size: many
DNA: TGTGCCAGCAGTAAGCGACTAGCGGGGAACACCGGGGAGCTGTTTTTT
CDR3: CASSKRLAGNTGELFF

D: TRBD1
J: TRBJ1-1
V: TRBV7-9
size: .
DNA: TGTGCCAGCAGCTCGACAGGGAGAGCTTTCTTT
CDR3: CASSSTGRAFF

D: .
J: TRBJ1-1
V: TRBV5-1
size: few
DNA: TGCGCCAGCAGCCTAGGACCTGGAGCTGAAGCTTTCTTT
CDR3: CASSLGPGAEAFF

D: .
J: TRBJ1-5
V: TRBV6-1
size: many
DNA: TGTGCCAGCAGTAACCGGGCACCAGGGAGCAATCAGCCCCAGCATTTT
CDR3: CASSNRAPGSNQPQHF

D: .
J: TRBJ2-4
V: TRBV30
size: .
DNA: TGTGCCTGGAGTGTACAATTCCTCGGAGGCCCAGCCAAAAACATTCAGTACTTC
CDR3: CAWSVQFLGGPAKNIQYF

D: TRBD1
J: TRBJ1-4
V: TRBV5-1
size: few
DNA: TGCGCCAGCAGCCTCCTCGGACAGGGGGCCCTTAATGAAAAACTGTTTTTT
CDR3: CASSLLGQGALNEKLFF

D: .
J: TRBJ2-5
V: TRBV20-1
size: .
DNA: TGCAGTGCTTTCGCTGTTGCGGAGACCCAGTACTTC
CDR3: CSAFAVAETQYF

D: TRBD1
J: TRBJ1-4
V: TRBV5-4
size: few
DNA: TGTGCCAGCAGCTTGGGAGGGACAGGGAACGAAAAACTGTTTTTT
CDR3: CASSLGGTGNEKLFF

D: .
J: TRBJ1-1
V: TRBV27
size: few
DNA: TGTGCCAGCAGTCCACAGGCCATGAACACTGAAGCTTTCTTT
CDR3: CASSPQAMNTEAFF

D: .
J: TRBJ2-7
V: TRBV6-1
size: few
DNA: TGTGCCAGCCACCTCAGCGGAAAACCCTACGAGCAGTACTTC
CDR3: CASHLSGKPYEQYF

D: .
J: TRBJ1-1
V: TRBV18
size: few
DNA: TGTGCCAGCTCACCTCAAGCTAGGCGCGGGGCTGAAGCTTTCTTT
CDR3: CASSPQARRGAEAFF

D: .
J: TRBJ1-1
V: TRBV7-2
size: .
DNA: TGTGCCAGCAGCTTCAGTATTTACGGTGGTAGTTCAGGACTAAATGAAGCTTTCTTT
CDR3: CASSFSIYGGSSGLNEAFF

D: .
J: TRBJ1-1
V: TRBV29-1
size: .
DNA: TGCAGCGTTGTTGGAATCAGGGGAGTGAACACTGAAGCTTTCTTT
CDR3: CSVVGIRGVNTEAFF

D: .
J: TRBJ1-4
V: TRBV5-5
size: few
DNA: TGTGCCAGCAGCCGTATTTGGGGAACTAATGAAAAACTGTTTTTT
CDR3: CASSRIWGTNEKLFF

D: TRBD1
J: TRBJ1-5
V: TRBV10-2
size: .
DNA: TGCGCCAGCAGTAACGGACAGGGGTCAGGTCAGCCCCAGCATTTT
CDR3: CASSNGQGSGQPQHF

D: TRBD2
J: TRBJ2-5
V: TRBV27
size: few
DNA: TGTGCCAGCAGTTTCCACGGACTAGCGGGAGAACGAGAGACCCAGTACTTC
CDR3: CASSFHGLAGERETQYF

D: .
J: TRBJ1-1
V: TRBV2
size: many
DNA: TGTGCCAGCTTCCGGGACCTGAACACTGAAGCTTTCTTT
CDR3: CASFRDLNTEAFF

D: TRBD1
J: TRBJ1-2
V: TRBV6-1
size: .
DNA: TGTGCCAACAGGATCGGGACAGGAAGTTTCGACTATGGCTACACCTTC
CDR3: CANRIGTGSFDYGYTF

D: .
J: TRBJ2-7
V: TRBV6-1
size: .
DNA: TGTGCCAGCAGTGGCACTGCGGGCGGTATATCCTACGAGCAGTACTTC
CDR3: CASSGTAGGISYEQYF

D: .
J: TRBJ1-2
V: TRBV29-1
size: .
DNA: TGCAGCGTTGAAGTATATGGGGGGCGAGGCTACACCTTC
CDR3: CSVEVYGGRGYTF

D: TRBD1
J: TRBJ1-2
V: TRBV2
size: many
DNA: TGTGCCAGCAGTGAGGGACAGGGAGATGGCTACACCTTC
CDR3: CASSEGQGDGYTF

D: .
J: TRBJ1-2
V: TRBV6-1
size: .
DNA: TGTGCCAGCAGTGAAGCGAATCGACAGTTAATAATCTATGGCTACACCTTC
CDR3: CASSEANRQLIIYGYTF

D: .
J: TRBJ2-1
V: TRBV5-1
size: few
DNA: TGCGCCAGCAGATCGCGGGGGCAGGGGTCCTACAATGAGCAGTTCTTC
CDR3: CASRSRGQGSYNEQFF